One T cell receptor (beta chain) is described in this entry. Trimming at V came to 4 bases and at J to 0 bases, leaving 16 bases not matched to a gene. In germline, CDR1 is LNHDA, CDR2 SQIVND (reference sequence). The length of the CDR3 is 19 residues. These data originate in a study of cytomegalovirus exposure and HLA in healthy donors. Both 60 Vbeta primers and 13 Jbeta primers went into the PCR. Method: immunoSEQ multiplex PCR; TCRdb's copy keeps in-frame clones and lacks some. The sample consists of some 110,000 clones, about four fifths of them appearing once. The sequence derives from a woman under 30 in good health and CMV-seropositive. The chain uses TRBV19 and TRBJ1-2; 8 bases map to TRBD1. The sequenced sample was PBMCs. In DNA, the CDR3 is TGTGCCAGTAGTACAAAAATAACGAGAGGGACAGGAACTAACTATGGCTACACCTTC. Its translation: CASSTKITRGTGTNYGYTF.